This T cell receptor beta chain stems from a study of T cell responses to AZD1222 COVID-19 vaccine. The study, taken as a whole, reports: Seropositive at baseline were only a handful of AZD1222 recipients. Two AZD1222 doses significantly raised spike-specific TCR breadth and depth over controls. A mostly white British donor set with more females was recruited, and clonal diversity was possibly underestimated.

The table lists this clone with a few counts. The antigen remains unidentified. Generated by immunoSEQ multiplex PCR, the TCRdb table keeps only in-frame clones and is missing some. The table records over 110,000 clones, roughly 88% of them present only once. The CDR3 sequence is 15 residues long. Trimming removed 4 bases from V and 4 bases from J, with 17 bases in between. CDR1 and CDR2 from the germline V gene are GTSNPN and SVGIG (reference sequence). Sequencing was performed on peripheral blood, taken 28 days after the second AZD1222 dose. This chain links TRBV30 with TRBJ1-3; possible D gene TRBD1, 6 bases. This receptor was obtained from an adult who received the AZD1222 COVID-19 vaccine. This CDR3 is CAWIPPTGVGNTIYF. In nucleotides, the CDR3 is TGTGCCTGGATCCCCCCGACAGGAGTAGGAAACACCATATATTTT.